This paragraph reports one T cell receptor beta chain. Only a few counts were recorded for this clone. The target of this receptor is not known. Per-nucleotide qualities are absent, and no much larger clonotype sits a single base away. The germline ends are 13 bases apart after V is trimmed by 4 bases and J by 3 bases. As encoded in the germline V gene (reference sequence), CDR1 is LNHDA while CDR2 is SQIVND. From cysteine to phenylalanine, the CDR3 is 15 amino acids long. Only CDR3 DNA is held: 45 bases, read in frame from base 1. The data were obtained in a study of OX40 agonist ivuxolimab in advanced cancers. As for the study more broadly: Ivuxolimab was an agonistic, fully human IgG2 monoclonal antibody directed against OX40 (CD134), a costimulatory receptor. Intravenous ivuxolimab was administered to patients every 2 weeks at six dose levels: 0.01, 0.1, 0.3, 1.5, 3 and 10 mg/kg. Among the 50 to 55 dose-escalation patients, some 19 had hepatocellular carcinoma, around 15 melanoma, 9 renal cell carcinoma and 9 head and neck cancer. The dose-escalation cohort was almost 85% male with a mean age of approximately 59 years, ranging from roughly 20 to 80. Prior anti-PD-1, anti-PD-L1 or anti-CTLA-4 therapy was permitted, and checkpoint inhibitors had been received by roughly 40% of dose-escalation patients. Partial responses were achieved by three dose-escalation patients, of whom one had hepatocellular carcinoma and two had cutaneous melanoma. The purpose of peripheral TCRbeta sequencing was to test whether ivuxolimab changed TCR sequence diversity and led to clonal T-cell expansion. The paper describes the monotherapy dose-escalation part (N ≈ 50 patients) of the phase I trial of ivuxolimab.

The trial excluded patients who had a history of autoimmune disease or were on systemic immunosuppression. Peripheral blood for TCR sequencing was collected from all dose cohorts at baseline, on cycle 4 day 1, and on cycle 7 day 1. The samples were drawn from a first-in-human, open-label, multicenter phase I dose-escalation trial of ivuxolimab. The trial enrolled adults with locally advanced or metastatic head and neck squamous cell, hepatocellular, melanoma or renal cell carcinoma. CD4+ and CD8+ T cells were sorted separately from peripheral blood before TCR sequencing. Study-wide conclusions, independent of this receptor: Low levels of normalized T-cell clonal expansion were also shown by some nonresponding patients. On average, CD8+ T cells showed more expanded clones than CD4+ T cells after ivuxolimab. Antigen specificity was not determined for the clonally expanded peripheral T cells. In the 0.1-3.0 mg/kg groups, partial responders had among the lowest normalized peripheral clonal expansion, particularly in CD8+ T cells. At doses from 0.1 to 3.0 mg/kg, clonal expansion was seen in both CD4+ and CD8+ blood T cells between baseline and week 6.

To sequence the TCRbeta CDR3 region, genomic DNA was isolated from the sorted cells. The immunoSEQ Assay was used to sequence the TCRbeta CDR3 regions. In its TCRdb copy, this immuneACCESS table keeps in-frame sequences only and misses some clones. Where compared with another copy, unresolved V genes explain less than half of these, and the others have no known cause. This sample comprises around 67,000 clones, roughly nine tenths of them detected only once. The ten largest clones add up to around 0.96% of the sample. The chain links TRBV19 with TRBJ1-5, and perhaps TRBD1 as D gene, on 5 matching bases. The sample consisted of CD4+ or CD8+ T cells sorted from blood, taken in a trial of the OX40 agonist ivuxolimab. This clonotype was sampled from an adult with an advanced solid tumor such as melanoma, head and neck, liver or kidney cancer. The DNA sequence follows: TGTGCCAGTAGTAGCTCCCGACAGCACAATCAGCCCCAGCATTTT. Its product reads: CASSSSRQHNQPQHF.